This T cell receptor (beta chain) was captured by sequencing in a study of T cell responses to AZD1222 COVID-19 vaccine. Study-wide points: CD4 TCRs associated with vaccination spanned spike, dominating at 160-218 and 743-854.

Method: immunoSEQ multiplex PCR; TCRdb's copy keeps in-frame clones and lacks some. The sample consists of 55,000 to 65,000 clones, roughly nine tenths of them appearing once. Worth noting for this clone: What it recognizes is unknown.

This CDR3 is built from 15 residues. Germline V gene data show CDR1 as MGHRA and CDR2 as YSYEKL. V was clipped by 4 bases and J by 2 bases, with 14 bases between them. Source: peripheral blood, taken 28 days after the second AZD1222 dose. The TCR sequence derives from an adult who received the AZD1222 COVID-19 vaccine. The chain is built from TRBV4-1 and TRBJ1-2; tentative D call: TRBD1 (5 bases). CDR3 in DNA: TGCGCCAGCAGCCGCGACGAGGGACGGAACTATGGCTACACCTTC. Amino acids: CASSRDEGRNYGYTF.